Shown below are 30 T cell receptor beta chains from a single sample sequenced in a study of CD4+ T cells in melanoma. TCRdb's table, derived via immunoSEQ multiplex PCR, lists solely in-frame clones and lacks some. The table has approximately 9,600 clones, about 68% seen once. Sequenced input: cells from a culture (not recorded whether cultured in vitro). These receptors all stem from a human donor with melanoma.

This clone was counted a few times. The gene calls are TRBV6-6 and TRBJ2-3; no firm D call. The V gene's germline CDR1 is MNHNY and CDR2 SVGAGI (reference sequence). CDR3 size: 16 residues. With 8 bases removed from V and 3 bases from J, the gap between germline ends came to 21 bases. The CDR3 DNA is TGTGCCAGCGGGTCCCACAGTATTGGGTCGACAGATACGCAGTATTTT. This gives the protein CASGSHSIGSTDTQYF.

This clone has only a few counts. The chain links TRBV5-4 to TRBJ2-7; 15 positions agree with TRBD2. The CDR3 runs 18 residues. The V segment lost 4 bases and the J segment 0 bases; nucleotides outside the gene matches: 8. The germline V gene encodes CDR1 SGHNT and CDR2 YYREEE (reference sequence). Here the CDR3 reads CASSLGTSGGRTSYEQYF. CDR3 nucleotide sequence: TGTGCCAGCAGCCTAGGGACTAGCGGGGGGCGTACCTCCTACGAGCAGTACTTC. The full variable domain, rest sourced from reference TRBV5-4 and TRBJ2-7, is ETGVTQSPTHLIKTRGQQVTLRCSSQSGHNTVSWYQQALGQGPQFIFQYYREEENGRGNFPPRFSGLQFPNYSSELNVNALELDDSALYLCASSLGTSGGRTSYEQYFGPGTRLTVT.

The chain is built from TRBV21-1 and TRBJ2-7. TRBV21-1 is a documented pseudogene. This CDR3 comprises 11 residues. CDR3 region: CASRNLYEQYF. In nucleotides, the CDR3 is TGTGCCAGCAGGAACCTTTACGAGCAGTACTTC.

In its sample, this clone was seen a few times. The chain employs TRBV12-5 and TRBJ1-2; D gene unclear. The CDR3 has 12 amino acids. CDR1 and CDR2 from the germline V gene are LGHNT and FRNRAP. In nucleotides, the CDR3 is TGTGGAAGTTCGGGCAGCAACTATGGCTACACCTTC. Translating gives CGSSGSNYGYTF.

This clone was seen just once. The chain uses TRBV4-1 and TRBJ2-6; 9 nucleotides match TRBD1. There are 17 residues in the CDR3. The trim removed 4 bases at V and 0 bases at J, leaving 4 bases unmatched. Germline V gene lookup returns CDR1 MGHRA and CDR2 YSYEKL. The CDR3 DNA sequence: TGCGCCAGCAGCCGGGACAGGGAGAGCTCTGGGGCCAACGTCCTGACTTTC. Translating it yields CASSRDRESSGANVLTF.

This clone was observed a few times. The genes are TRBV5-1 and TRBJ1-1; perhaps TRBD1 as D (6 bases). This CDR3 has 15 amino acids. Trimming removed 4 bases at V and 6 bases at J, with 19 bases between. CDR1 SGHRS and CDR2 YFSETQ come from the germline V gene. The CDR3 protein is CASSPASGVDAEAFF. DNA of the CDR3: TGCGCCAGCAGCCCGGCTTCAGGGGTTGACGCTGAAGCTTTCTTT.

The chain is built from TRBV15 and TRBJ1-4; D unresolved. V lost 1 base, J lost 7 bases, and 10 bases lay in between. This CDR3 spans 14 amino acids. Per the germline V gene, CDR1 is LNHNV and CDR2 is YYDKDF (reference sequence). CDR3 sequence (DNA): TGTGCCACCAGCAGAGCTCGGTACGGTGAAAAACTGTTTTTT. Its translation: CATSRARYGEKLFF.

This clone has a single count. CDR3 sequence: CASRAEQAGYTF. The CDR3 region has the DNA TGTGCCAGCAGAGCGGAACAGGCTGGCTACACCTTC. J is TRBJ1-2 and V is TRBV9; weak D call: TRBD1 (5 bases). Germline CDR1 reads SGDLS; CDR2 reads YYNGEE. The CDR3 runs to 12 residues. V lost 5 bases and J lost 7, with 12 bases in between.

The chain's CDR3 is CASSADRLVNEQYF. The DNA for the CDR3 is TGTGCCAGCAGTGCAGACAGGCTCGTGAACGAGCAGTACTTC. The chain joins TRBV2 to TRBJ2-7; tentative D call: TRBD1 (6 bases). The ends were cut back, 4 bases at V and 5 bases at J, with 15 bases in the middle. There are 14 residues in the CDR3. Germline V gene sequence: CDR1 SNHLY, CDR2 FYNNEI.

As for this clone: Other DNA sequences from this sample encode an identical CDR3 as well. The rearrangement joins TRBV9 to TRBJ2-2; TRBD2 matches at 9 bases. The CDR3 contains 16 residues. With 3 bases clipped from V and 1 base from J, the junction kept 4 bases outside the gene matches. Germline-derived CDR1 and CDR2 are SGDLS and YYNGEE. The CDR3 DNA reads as TGTGCCAGCAGCGGGGGAGCGGGAGGGAACACCGGGGAGCTGTTTTTT. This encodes CASSGGAGGNTGELFF.

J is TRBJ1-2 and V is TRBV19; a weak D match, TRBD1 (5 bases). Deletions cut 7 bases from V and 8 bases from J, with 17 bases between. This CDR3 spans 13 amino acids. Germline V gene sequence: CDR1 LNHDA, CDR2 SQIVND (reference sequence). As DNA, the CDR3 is TGTGCCAGTAAACGAGGGGTCCGCGAGGGCTACACCTTC. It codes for CASKRGVREGYTF. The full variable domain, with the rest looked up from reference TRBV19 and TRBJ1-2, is DGGITQSPKYLFRKEGQNVTLSCEQNLNHDAMYWYRQDPGQGLRLIYYSQIVNDFQKGDIAEGYSVSREKKESFPLTVTSAQKNPTAFYLCASKRGVREGYTFGSGTRLTVV.

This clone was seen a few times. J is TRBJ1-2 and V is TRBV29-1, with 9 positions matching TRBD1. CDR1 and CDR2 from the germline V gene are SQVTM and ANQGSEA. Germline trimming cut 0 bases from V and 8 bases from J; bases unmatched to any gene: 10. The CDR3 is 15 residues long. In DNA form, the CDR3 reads TGCAGCGTTGAAGATTGGGGGACAGGGTCTGGAGGCTACACCTTC. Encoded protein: CSVEDWGTGSGGYTF. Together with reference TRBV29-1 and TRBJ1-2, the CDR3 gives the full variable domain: SAVISQKPSRDICQRGTSLTIQCQVDSQVTMMFWYRQQPGQSLTLIATANQGSEATYESGFVIDKFPISRPNLTFSTLTVSNMSPEDSSIYLCSVEDWGTGSGGYTFGSGTRLTVV.

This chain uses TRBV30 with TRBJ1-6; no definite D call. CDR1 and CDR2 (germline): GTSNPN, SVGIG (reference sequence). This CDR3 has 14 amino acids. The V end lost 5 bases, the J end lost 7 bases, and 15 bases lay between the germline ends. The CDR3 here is CAWRAFGENSPLHF. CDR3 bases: TGTGCCTGGCGGGCGTTCGGGGAGAATTCACCCCTCCACTTT.

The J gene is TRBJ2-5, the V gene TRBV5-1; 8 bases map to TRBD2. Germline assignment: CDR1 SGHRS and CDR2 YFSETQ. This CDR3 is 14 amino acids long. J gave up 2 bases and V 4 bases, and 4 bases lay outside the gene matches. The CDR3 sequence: CASSPGGGQETQYF. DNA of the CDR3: TGCGCCAGCAGCCCGGGGGGGGGACAAGAGACCCAGTACTTC.

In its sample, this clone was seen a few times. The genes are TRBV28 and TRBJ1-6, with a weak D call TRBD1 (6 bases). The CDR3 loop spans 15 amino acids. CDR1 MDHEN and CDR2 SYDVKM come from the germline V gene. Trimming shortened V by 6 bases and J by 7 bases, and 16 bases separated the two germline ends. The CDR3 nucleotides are TGTGCCAGCAGCCCACAGGACAGACTAAATTCACCCCTCCACTTT. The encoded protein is CASSPQDRLNSPLHF.

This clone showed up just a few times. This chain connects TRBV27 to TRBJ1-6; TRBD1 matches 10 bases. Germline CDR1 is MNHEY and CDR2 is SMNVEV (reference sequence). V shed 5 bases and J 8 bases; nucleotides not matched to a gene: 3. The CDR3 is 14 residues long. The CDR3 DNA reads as TGTGCCAGCAGTCCCGGACAGGGGGATTCACCCCTCCACTTT. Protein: CASSPGQGDSPLHF.

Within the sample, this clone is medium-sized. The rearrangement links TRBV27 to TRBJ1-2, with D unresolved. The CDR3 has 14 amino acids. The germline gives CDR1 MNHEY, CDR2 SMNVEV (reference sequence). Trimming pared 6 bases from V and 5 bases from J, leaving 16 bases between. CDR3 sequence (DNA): TGTGCCAGCAGCCCTAGGCAGTTAGGGTATGGCTACACCTTC. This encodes CASSPRQLGYGYTF.

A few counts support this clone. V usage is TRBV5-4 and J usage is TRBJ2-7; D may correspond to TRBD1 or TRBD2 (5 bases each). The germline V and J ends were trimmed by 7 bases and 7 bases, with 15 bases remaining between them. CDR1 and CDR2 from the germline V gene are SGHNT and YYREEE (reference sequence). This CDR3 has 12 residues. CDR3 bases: TGTGCCAGCGGGGGTAGGGGAGAAGAGCAGTACTTC. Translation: CASGGRGEEQYF. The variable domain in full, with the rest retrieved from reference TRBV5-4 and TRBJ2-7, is ETGVTQSPTHLIKTRGQQVTLRCSSQSGHNTVSWYQQALGQGPQFIFQYYREEENGRGNFPPRFSGLQFPNYSSELNVNALELDDSALYLCASGGRGEEQYFGPGTRLTVT.

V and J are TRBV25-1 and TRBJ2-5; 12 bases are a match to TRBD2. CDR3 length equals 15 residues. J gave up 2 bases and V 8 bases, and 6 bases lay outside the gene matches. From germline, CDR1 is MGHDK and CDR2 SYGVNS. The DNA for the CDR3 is TGTGCCAGCGTTCCTAGCGGGGGGGTGCAAGAGACCCAGTACTTC. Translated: CASVPSGGVQETQYF.

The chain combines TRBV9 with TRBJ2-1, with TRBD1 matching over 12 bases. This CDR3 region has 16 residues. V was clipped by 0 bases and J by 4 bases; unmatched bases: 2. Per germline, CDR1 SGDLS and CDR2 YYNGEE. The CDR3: CASSVVGQGAYNEQFF. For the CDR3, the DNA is TGTGCCAGCAGCGTAGTGGGACAGGGGGCATACAATGAGCAGTTCTTC.

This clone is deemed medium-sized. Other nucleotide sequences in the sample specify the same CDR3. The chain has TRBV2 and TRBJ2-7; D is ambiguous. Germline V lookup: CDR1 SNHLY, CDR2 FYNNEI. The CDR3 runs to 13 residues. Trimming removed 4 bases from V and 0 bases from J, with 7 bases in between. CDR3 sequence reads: CASSVPLSYEQYF. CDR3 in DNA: TGTGCCAGCAGTGTACCACTCTCCTACGAGCAGTACTTC.

The CDR3 here is CASSLVVGPLTDTQYF. The CDR3 region has the DNA TGTGCCAGCAGCTTAGTTGTGGGACCTCTCACAGATACGCAGTATTTT. The chain combines TRBV7-9 with TRBJ2-3, with D tentatively TRBD1 or TRBD2 (5 bases each). Trimming stripped 1 base from V and 2 bases from J, with 13 bases between. Germline V CDR1 and CDR2: SEHNR, FQNEAQ (reference sequence). The CDR3 has 16 amino acids.

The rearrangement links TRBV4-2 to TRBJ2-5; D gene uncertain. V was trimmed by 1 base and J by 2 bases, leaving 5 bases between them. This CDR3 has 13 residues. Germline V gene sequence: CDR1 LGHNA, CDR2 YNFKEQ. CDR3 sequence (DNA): TGTGCCAGCAGCCAAGTCAGGCAAGAGACCCAGTACTTC. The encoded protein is CASSQVRQETQYF.

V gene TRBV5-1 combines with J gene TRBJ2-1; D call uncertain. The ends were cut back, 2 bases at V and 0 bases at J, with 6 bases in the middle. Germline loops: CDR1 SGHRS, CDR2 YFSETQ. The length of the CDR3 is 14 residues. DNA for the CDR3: TGCGCCAGCAGCTTACCAGGCTCCTACAATGAGCAGTTCTTC. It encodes CASSLPGSYNEQFF.

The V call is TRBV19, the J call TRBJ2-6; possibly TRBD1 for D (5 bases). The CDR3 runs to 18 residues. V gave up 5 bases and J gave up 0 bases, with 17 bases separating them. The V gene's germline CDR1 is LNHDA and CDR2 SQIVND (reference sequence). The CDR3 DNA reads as TGTGCCAGTAGTCGGACACCTTCAGCCTTCTCTGGGGCCAACGTCCTGACTTTC. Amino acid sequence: CASSRTPSAFSGANVLTF.

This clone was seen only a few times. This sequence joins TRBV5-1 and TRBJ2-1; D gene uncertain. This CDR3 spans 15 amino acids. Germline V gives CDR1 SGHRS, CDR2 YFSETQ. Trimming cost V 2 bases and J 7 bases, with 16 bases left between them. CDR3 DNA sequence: TGCGCCAGCAGCTTAATCCCGGGCCAAGGGAATGAGCAGTTCTTC. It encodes CASSLIPGQGNEQFF.

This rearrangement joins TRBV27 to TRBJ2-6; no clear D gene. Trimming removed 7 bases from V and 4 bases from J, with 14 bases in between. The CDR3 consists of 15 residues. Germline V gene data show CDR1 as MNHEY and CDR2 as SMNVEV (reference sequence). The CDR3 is CASTVRIGGANVLTF. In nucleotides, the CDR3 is TGTGCCAGCACGGTGAGGATTGGAGGGGCCAACGTCCTGACTTTC.

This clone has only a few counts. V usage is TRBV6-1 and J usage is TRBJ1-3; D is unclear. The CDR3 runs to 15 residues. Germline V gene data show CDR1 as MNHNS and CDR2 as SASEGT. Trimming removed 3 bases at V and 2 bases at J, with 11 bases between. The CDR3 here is CASSEMAYTGNTIYF. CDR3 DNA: TGTGCCAGCAGTGAGATGGCGTACACTGGAAACACCATATATTTT.

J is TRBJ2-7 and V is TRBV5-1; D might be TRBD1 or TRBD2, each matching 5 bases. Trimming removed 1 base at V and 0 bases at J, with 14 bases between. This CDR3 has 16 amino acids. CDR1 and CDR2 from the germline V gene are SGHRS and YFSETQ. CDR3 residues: CASSLNTGPSSYEQYF. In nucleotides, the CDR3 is TGCGCCAGCAGCTTGAATACGGGGCCGAGCTCCTACGAGCAGTACTTC.

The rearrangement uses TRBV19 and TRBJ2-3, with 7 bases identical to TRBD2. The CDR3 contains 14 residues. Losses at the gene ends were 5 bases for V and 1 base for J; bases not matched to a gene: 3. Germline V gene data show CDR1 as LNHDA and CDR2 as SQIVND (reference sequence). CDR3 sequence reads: CASSLRGGTDTQYF. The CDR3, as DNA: TGTGCCAGTAGTTTACGGGGGGGCACAGATACGCAGTATTTT.